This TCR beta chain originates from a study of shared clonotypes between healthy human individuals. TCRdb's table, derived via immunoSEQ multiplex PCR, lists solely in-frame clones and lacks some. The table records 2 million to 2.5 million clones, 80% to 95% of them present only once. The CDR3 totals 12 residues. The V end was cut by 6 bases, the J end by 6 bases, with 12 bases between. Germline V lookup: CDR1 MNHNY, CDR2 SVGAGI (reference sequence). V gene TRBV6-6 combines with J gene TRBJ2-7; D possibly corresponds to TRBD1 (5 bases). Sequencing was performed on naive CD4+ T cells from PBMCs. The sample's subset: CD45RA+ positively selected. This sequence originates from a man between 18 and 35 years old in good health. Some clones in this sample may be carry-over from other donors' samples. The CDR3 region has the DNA TGTGCCAGCAGGCCAGGGATCGGCGAGCAGTACTTC. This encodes CASRPGIGEQYF.